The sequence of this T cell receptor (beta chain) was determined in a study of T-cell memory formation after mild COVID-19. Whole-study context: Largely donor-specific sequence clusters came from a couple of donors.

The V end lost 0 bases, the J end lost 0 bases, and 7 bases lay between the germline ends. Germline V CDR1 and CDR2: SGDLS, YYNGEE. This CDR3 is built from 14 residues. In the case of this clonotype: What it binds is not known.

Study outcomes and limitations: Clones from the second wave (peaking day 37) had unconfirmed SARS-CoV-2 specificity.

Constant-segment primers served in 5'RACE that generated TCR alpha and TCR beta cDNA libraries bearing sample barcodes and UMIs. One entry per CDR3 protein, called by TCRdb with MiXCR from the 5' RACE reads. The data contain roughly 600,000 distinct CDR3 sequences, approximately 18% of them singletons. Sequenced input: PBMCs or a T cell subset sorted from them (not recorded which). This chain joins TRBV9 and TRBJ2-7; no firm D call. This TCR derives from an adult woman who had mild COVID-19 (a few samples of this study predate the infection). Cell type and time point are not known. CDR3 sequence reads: CASSVVAGSYEQYF. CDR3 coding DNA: TGTGCCAGCAGCGTAGTGGCAGGCTCCTACGAGCAGTACTTC.